The 31 T cell receptor beta chains reported below all come from one sample, sequenced in a study of human T cells and chemical hapten exposure. Time point meaning: pre-sensitization, week 0. Treatment described: therapeutic diphenylcyclopropenone sensitization with weekly scalp DPC. TCRdb passed the RACE reads through MiXCR, listing each CDR3 protein once. The sample has about 77,000 distinct CDR3 sequences, 12% to 15% seen once. Sequences were derived from whole blood, sampled in connection with sensitization to the hapten diphenylcyclopropenone (DPC). The receptor source for this set is a woman aged 50 to 60 with alopecia areata. Some clones in this sample may be carry-over from other donors' samples.

The chain carries TRBV6-6 and TRBJ1-2; D is possibly TRBD1 (6 bases). The CDR3 has 15 residues. CDR1 and CDR2 from the germline V gene are MNHNY and SVGAGI (reference sequence). Deletions cut 5 bases from V and 4 bases from J, with 17 bases between. CDR3 nucleotides: TGTGCCAGCAGTGACCGGAGCCAAGGGGGCTATGGCTACACCTTC. It codes for CASSDRSQGGYGYTF.

This clonotype was recorded at least ten times. J is TRBJ1-1 and V is TRBV20-1, with 12 bases matching TRBD1. The length of the CDR3 is 17 residues. Germline V gene data show CDR1 as DFQATT and CDR2 as SNEGSKA (reference sequence). V shed 2 bases and J 1 base; nucleotides not matched to a gene: 8. CDR3 in amino acids: CSARPGTGGMPNTEAFF. DNA for the CDR3: TGCAGTGCTAGACCCGGGACAGGGGGCATGCCGAACACTGAAGCTTTCTTT.

This clonotype has only a few counts. J is TRBJ2-7 and V is TRBV28; D is undetermined. This CDR3 region has 16 residues. Trimming took 4 bases from V and 2 from J, leaving 18 bases between them. Germline CDR1 is MDHEN and CDR2 is SYDVKM. CDR3 sequence: CASSSPSEATAYEQYF. The CDR3 region has the DNA TGTGCCAGCAGTTCCCCCTCGGAAGCGACCGCCTACGAGCAGTACTTC.

This clonotype was seen ten or more times. The rearrangement links TRBV12-3 or TRBV12-4 to TRBJ2-1; D assignment may be TRBD1 or TRBD2 (5 bases each). V dropped 1 base and J dropped 4 bases, with 8 bases sitting between them. This CDR3 contains 14 residues. CDR3 DNA: TGTGCCAGCAGTTTAGGGGGACCTTACAATGAGCAGTTCTTC. This codes for CASSLGGPYNEQFF.

This clonotype occurred a few times. This rearrangement joins TRBV20-1 to TRBJ2-2; D is tentatively TRBD1 or TRBD2 (5 bases each). The CDR3 is made up of 20 amino acids. The V end was cut by 0 bases, the J end by 1 base, with 24 bases between. Germline V gives CDR1 DFQATT, CDR2 SNEGSKA (reference sequence). The CDR3 DNA reads as TGCAGTGCTAGAGATGATGGTCCCACGTCGGGGCGAATGAACACCGGGGAGCTGTTTTTT. Translated, it gives CSARDDGPTSGRMNTGELFF.

About this clonotype itself: A much larger clone differs by one base, so this may be a read error. The chain is built from TRBV28 and TRBJ1-4, with D unresolved. Germline loops: CDR1 MDHEN, CDR2 SYDVKM. V shed 11 bases and J shed 2 bases, with 9 bases lying between them. This CDR3 region has 12 residues. CDR3 amino acids: CAARKTNEKLFF. The CDR3 coding sequence is TGTGCCGCAAGGAAGACTAATGAAAAACTGTTTTTT.

The table lists this clonotype with many counts. This chain uses TRBV20-1 with TRBJ1-5; 8 bases match TRBD1. The germline CDR1 and CDR2 sequences are DFQATT and SNEGSKA (reference sequence). The CDR3 spans 13 residues. With 1 base clipped from V and 7 bases from J, the junction kept 3 bases outside the gene matches. The CDR3 here is CSARVDREQPQHF. The DNA for the CDR3 is TGCAGTGCTAGAGTGGACAGGGAACAGCCCCAGCATTTT.

This clonotype was counted many times. V gene TRBV29-1 combines with J gene TRBJ2-6; D call uncertain. The germline gives CDR1 SQVTM, CDR2 ANQGSEA. The CDR3 runs 12 residues. V was trimmed by 4 bases and J by 4 bases, leaving 5 bases between them. CDR3 nucleotide sequence: TGCAGCGTTGTCGCCGGGGCCAACGTCCTGACTTTC. Its translation: CSVVAGANVLTF.

The V and J genes are TRBV12-3 or TRBV12-4 and TRBJ2-3; a weak D match, TRBD2 (6 bases). CDR3 size: 14 residues. Between the trimmed V and J ends, which lost 3 bases and 4 bases, there was a span of 11 bases. The CDR3 spells CASSFGGASDTQYF. The CDR3 DNA sequence: TGTGCCAGCAGTTTCGGGGGTGCGTCAGATACGCAGTATTTT.

This clonotype has more than one count but fewer than ten. The chain employs TRBV20-1 and TRBJ1-3, with D tentatively TRBD1 (6 bases). CDR1 and CDR2 from the germline V gene are DFQATT and SNEGSKA (reference sequence). This CDR3 spans 13 amino acids. In DNA, the CDR3 is TGCAGCGCCGTGTTGGGGGCGGGAAACACCATATATTTT. Translation gives CSAVLGAGNTIYF.

Remarks on this clonotype: One junction end does not reproduce the germline sequence, and a read error may be involved. The chain recombines TRBV29-1 with TRBJ2-3; 7 bases are shared with TRBD2. Germline CDR1 is SQVTM and CDR2 is ANQGSEA. This CDR3 spans 14 amino acids. For the CDR3, the DNA is TGCAGCGCTGAATGGGGGGGTCAAGCAGATACGCAGTATTTT. Its translation: CSAEWGGQADTQYF.

This clonotype was recorded a few times. The J gene is TRBJ2-1, the V gene TRBV15, with 10 nucleotides matching TRBD2. J was trimmed by 4 bases and V by 5 bases; bases with no gene match: 5. This CDR3 has 15 residues. The germline CDR1 and CDR2 sequences are LNHNV and YYDKDF (reference sequence). CDR3 DNA sequence: TGTGCCACCAGCCCTAGCGGGAGATCGTACAATGAGCAGTTCTTC. It translates to CATSPSGRSYNEQFF.

On this clonotype itself: A much larger clone is a single base away; this may be a read error. The V and J genes are TRBV18 and TRBJ1-1, with D unclear. From germline, CDR1 is KGHSH and CDR2 LQKENI. The length of the CDR3 is 14 residues. CDR3 bases: TGTGCCAGCTCACTCTCGGGAGAGGGCACTGAAGCTTCCTTT. It is translated as CASSLSGEGTEASF. The whole variable domain, remainder taken from reference TRBV18 and TRBJ1-1, is NAGVMQNPRHLVRRRGQEARLRCSPMKGHSHVYWYRQLPEEGLKFMVYLQKENIIDESGMPKERFSAEFPKEGPSILRIQQVVRGDSAAYFCASSLSGEGTEASFGQGTRLTVV.

This clonotype was observed a few times. The CDR3 DNA follows: TGTGCCAGCAGCTTAGATGGACAGCGAAACAATGAGCAGTTCTTC. Protein product: CASSLDGQRNNEQFF. The gene calls are TRBV7-2 and TRBJ2-1, with D possibly being TRBD1 (6 bases). The V and J ends lost 1 base and 5 bases respectively, with 12 bases between them. Germline CDR1 reads SGHTA; CDR2 reads FQGNSA. There are 15 residues in the CDR3.

The rearrangement links TRBV6-1 to TRBJ1-1; D is uncertain. Germline assignment: CDR1 MNHNS and CDR2 SASEGT. This CDR3 contains 15 residues. Trimming left V 3 bases short and J 3 bases short, with 14 bases between. This CDR3 reads CASSDFAGSDTEAFF. The CDR3, as DNA: TGTGCCAGCAGTGATTTTGCCGGGTCAGACACTGAAGCTTTCTTT.

The chain uses TRBV30 and TRBJ1-2; D remains ambiguous. CDR3 length equals 12 residues. Trimming left V 2 bases short and J 4 bases short, with 8 bases between. Per germline, CDR1 GTSNPN and CDR2 SVGIG (reference sequence). CDR3 residues: CAWSSSRYGYTF. The CDR3 bases are TGTGCCTGGAGTAGCTCCCGCTATGGCTACACCTTC.

This clonotype has a count of ten or more. The V and J genes are TRBV20-1 and TRBJ2-1; D perhaps matches TRBD1 (6 bases). V lost 3 bases, J lost 0 bases, and 15 bases lay in between. CDR1 is DFQATT, CDR2 SNEGSKA, per germline (reference sequence). The CDR3 is made up of 16 amino acids. The CDR3 region has the DNA TGCAGTGCTAGGGGGGCCTCGTGGGGCTCCTACAATGAGCAGTTCTTC. Encoded protein: CSARGASWGSYNEQFF.

The J gene is TRBJ2-4, the V gene TRBV20-1, with 11 bases lining up with TRBD2. Germline V gene sequence: CDR1 DFQATT, CDR2 SNEGSKA (reference sequence). Trimming cost V 6 bases and J 9 bases; bases outside gene matches: 16. The CDR3 is made up of 16 amino acids. The CDR3 nucleotides are TGCAGTGCCCCACTAGCGGGAGATAGCTGGGGTTTCATTCAGTACTTC. Encoded protein: CSAPLAGDSWGFIQYF.

This chain links TRBV19 with TRBJ2-1; D is ambiguous. V lost 4 bases to trimming and J lost 5 bases, with 18 bases between them. Germline CDR1 reads LNHDA; CDR2 reads SQIVND (reference sequence). The CDR3 runs to 16 residues. In nucleotides, the CDR3 is TGTGCCAGTAGTACACGGACCCCGCCCAAGAACAATGAGCAGTTCTTC. Translation gives CASSTRTPPKNNEQFF.

V is TRBV20-1 and J is TRBJ1-2, with no clear D. The V gene's germline CDR1 is DFQATT and CDR2 SNEGSKA (reference sequence). V lost 3 bases and J lost 4, with 12 bases in between. This CDR3 region has 13 residues. CDR3 region: CSARPPGSYGYTF. The CDR3 DNA reads as TGCAGTGCTAGGCCCCCGGGCTCCTATGGCTACACCTTC.

The chain uses TRBV28 and TRBJ2-2, with D possibly being TRBD1 or TRBD2 (5 bases each). The length of the CDR3 is 16 residues. CDR1 and CDR2 from the germline V gene are MDHEN and SYDVKM. V lost 2 bases, J lost 5 bases, and 15 bases lay in between. As DNA, the CDR3 is TGTGCCAGCAGTTTACCAACGACCGGGGCGACCGGGGAGCTGTTTTTT. Amino acid sequence: CASSLPTTGATGELFF.

V gene TRBV27 combines with J gene TRBJ1-1, with D tentatively TRBD1 (5 bases). The V end was cut by 3 bases, the J end by 2 bases, with 19 bases between. The germline V gene has CDR1 MNHEY and CDR2 SMNVEV (reference sequence). This CDR3 has 17 residues. The CDR3 DNA sequence: TGTGCCAGCAGTTTGGATGGCAGGGCCAGAACTAACACTGAAGCTTTCTTT. The encoded protein is CASSLDGRARTNTEAFF.

This clonotype was counted a few times. This sequence joins TRBV20-1 and TRBJ1-6; D uncertain. V lost 0 bases, J lost 5 bases, and 14 bases lay in between. The CDR3 runs 16 residues. Germline CDR1 DFQATT, CDR2 SNEGSKA (reference sequence). The chain's CDR3 is CSARDWKTDNNSPLHF. CDR3 coding DNA: TGCAGTGCTAGAGATTGGAAGACGGATAATAATTCACCCCTCCACTTT.

The rearrangement joins TRBV18 to TRBJ2-3; D uncertain. The CDR3 extends over 15 amino acids. The germline gives CDR1 KGHSH, CDR2 LQKENI. V was shortened by 2 bases and J by 0 bases, with 9 bases between the two germline ends. CDR3 protein: CASSPVKQSTDTQYF. The CDR3 DNA is TGTGCCAGCTCACCAGTCAAACAGAGCACAGATACGCAGTATTTT.

This clonotype occurred many times. The rearrangement joins TRBV14 to TRBJ1-5, with D unresolved. This CDR3 contains 13 residues. V was trimmed by 1 base and J by 7 bases, leaving 8 bases between them. Germline CDR1 is SGHDN and CDR2 is FVKESK. DNA of the CDR3: TGTGCCAGCAGCCAAGGGCCGATACAGCCCCAGCATTTT. Residues: CASSQGPIQPQHF.

This clonotype was seen a handful of times. Given a much more abundant clone one base away, this may be a read error. This chain connects TRBV28 to TRBJ1-5; a weak D match, TRBD1 (6 bases). There are 16 residues in the CDR3. Looked up from germline, CDR1 is MDHEN and CDR2 is SYDVKM. V shed 6 bases and J shed 1 base, with 16 bases lying between them. DNA for the CDR3: TGTGCCAGCAGCCAGAGGGGAGGGGGGAGCAATCAGCCCCAGCATTTT. Encoded protein: CASSQRGGGSNQPQHF.

This clonotype occurred many times. The chain recombines TRBV18 with TRBJ2-1; no reliable D call. The ends were cut back, 2 bases at V and 4 bases at J, with 15 bases in the middle. This CDR3 is built from 16 residues. Germline CDR1 and CDR2: KGHSH and LQKENI. CDR3 sequence: CASSPKDGFGYNEQFF. CDR3 DNA: TGTGCCAGCTCACCAAAAGATGGGTTTGGATACAATGAGCAGTTCTTC.

This clonotype was recorded a few times. J is TRBJ2-2 and V is TRBV2; TRBD2 agrees at 7 bases. This CDR3 comprises 12 residues. V lost 7 bases to trimming and J lost 4 bases; unmatched junction nucleotides: 0. The germline V gene encodes CDR1 SNHLY and CDR2 FYNNEI. CDR3 amino acids: CASKRGTGELFF. The CDR3 DNA is TGTGCCAGCAAGCGGGGCACCGGGGAGCTGTTTTTT.

The CDR3 is CASSASSYNEQFF. As DNA, the CDR3 is TGTGCCAGCAGTGCAAGCTCCTACAATGAGCAGTTCTTC. This chain links TRBV2 with TRBJ2-1; D uncertain. CDR1 is SNHLY and CDR2 is FYNNEI in the germline V gene. CDR3 length equals 13 residues. V was pared by 4 bases and J by 0 bases, with 4 bases between. Based on the CDR3 plus reference TRBV2 and TRBJ2-1, the full variable domain is EPEVTQTPSHQVTQMGQEVILRCVPISNHLYFYWYRQILGQKVEFLVSFYNNEISEKSEIFDDQFSVERPDGSNFTLKIRSTKLEDSAMYFCASSASSYNEQFFGPGTRLTVL.

The chain carries TRBV18 and TRBJ2-7; TRBD1 matches at 7 bases. The CDR3 runs 17 residues. Looked up from germline, CDR1 is KGHSH and CDR2 is LQKENI. V gave up 3 bases and J gave up 4 bases; unmatched junction bases: 15. The CDR3 region is CASSPADTGEPGYEQYF. The DNA of the CDR3 is TGTGCCAGCTCACCCGCGGATACAGGGGAGCCCGGGTACGAGCAGTACTTC. Complete variable domain (other parts from reference TRBV18 and TRBJ2-7): NAGVMQNPRHLVRRRGQEARLRCSPMKGHSHVYWYRQLPEEGLKFMVYLQKENIIDESGMPKERFSAEFPKEGPSILRIQQVVRGDSAAYFCASSPADTGEPGYEQYFGPGTRLTVT.

In this sample, this clonotype turned up many times. The chain joins TRBV7-2 to TRBJ1-3, with D unclear. V lost 0 bases and J lost 0, with 9 bases in between. CDR1 is SGHTA and CDR2 is FQGNSA in the germline V gene. The CDR3 loop spans 16 amino acids. This CDR3 reads CASSLALTSSGNTIYF. The DNA for the CDR3 is TGTGCCAGCAGCTTAGCGCTGACCAGCTCTGGAAACACCATATATTTT.